This entry lists 7 T cell receptor beta chains sequenced from one sample in a study of OX40 agonist ivuxolimab in advanced cancers. The assay was immunoSEQ multiplex PCR, and TCRdb's table has in-frame clones only and misses some. The data show tens of thousands of clones, with 75% to 85% seen just once and less than 0.55% held by the top ten. The sample consisted of CD4+ or CD8+ T cells sorted from blood, taken in a trial of the OX40 agonist ivuxolimab. The receptors originated from an adult with an advanced solid tumor such as melanoma, head and neck, liver or kidney cancer.

The gene calls are TRBV28 and TRBJ2-2; possibly TRBD2 for D (7 bases). Trimming removed 6 bases at V and 0 bases at J, with 14 bases between. The germline V gene encodes CDR1 MDHEN and CDR2 SYDVKM. The CDR3 has 16 amino acids. The CDR3 is CASRQSGTTNTGELFF. The CDR3 nucleotides are TGTGCCAGCAGACAGAGCGGGACAACGAACACCGGGGAGCTGTTTTTT.

This sequence joins TRBV5-4 and TRBJ2-7, with a tentative D call TRBD1 (5 bases). The V end lost 2 bases, the J end lost 1 base, and 13 bases lay between the germline ends. CDR3 length equals 15 residues. Germline CDR1 reads SGHNT; CDR2 reads YYREEE (reference sequence). The DNA of the CDR3 is TGTGCCAGCAGCTTTACGATCGACAGATCCTACGAGCAGTACTTC. This translates into CASSFTIDRSYEQYF.

The chain carries TRBV5-1 and TRBJ1-2, with D unresolved. The CDR3 is made up of 14 amino acids. Trimming removed 2 bases from V and 1 base from J, with 9 bases in between. Per the germline V gene, CDR1 is SGHRS and CDR2 is YFSETQ. In DNA form, the CDR3 reads TGCGCCAGCAGCTTTTCAAACAGTAACTATGGCTACACCTTC. It is translated as CASSFSNSNYGYTF.

The genes are TRBV6-1 and TRBJ2-5, with 12 bases fitting TRBD2. This CDR3 comprises 18 residues. From germline, CDR1 is MNHNS and CDR2 SASEGT. J gave up 5 bases and V 2 bases, and 12 bases lay outside the gene matches. The CDR3 coding sequence is TGTGCCAGCAGTGAATCCCTAAGGGGCACTAGCGGGAGGGAGACCCAGTACTTC. Its protein product is CASSESLRGTSGRETQYF.

The rearrangement links TRBV5-1 to TRBJ2-1; D uncertain. Trimming shortened V by 0 bases and J by 6 bases, and 13 bases separated the two germline ends. Germline V lookup: CDR1 SGHRS, CDR2 YFSETQ. The length of the CDR3 is 15 residues. CDR3 region: CASSLGRARANEQFF. The CDR3 nucleotides are TGCGCCAGCAGCTTGGGACGAGCAAGAGCCAATGAGCAGTTCTTC.

J is TRBJ2-1 and V is TRBV4-1; 9 bases match TRBD2. This CDR3 region has 15 residues. J lost 15 bases, V lost 1 base, and 13 bases had no gene match. Germline V CDR1 and CDR2: MGHRA, YSYEKL. CDR3 protein: CASSQVKSGGSWRFF. CDR3 nucleotide sequence: TGCGCCAGCAGCCAAGTTAAAAGCGGGGGGTCATGGAGGTTCTTC.

The rearrangement uses TRBV5-4 and TRBJ2-3; TRBD2 might be the D (6 bases). Deletions cut 4 bases from V and 4 bases from J, with 13 bases between. The CDR3 is made up of 14 amino acids. Germline V gene sequence: CDR1 SGHNT, CDR2 YYREEE (reference sequence). The CDR3 is CASSLTRSADTQYF. The DNA of the CDR3 is TGTGCCAGCAGCCTGACTAGATCCGCAGATACGCAGTATTTT.